The entry that follows covers one T cell receptor (beta chain) sequence. The antigen it recognizes is unknown. There are no base qualities to consult, and no much larger clone falls within one base. The method behind the library was the immunoSEQ multiplex PCR assay. TCRdb holds this immuneACCESS table with in-frame rearrangements only. Some clones are missing; in checked studies, unresolved V genes explain under half, and the rest has no known cause. This sample comprises about 30,000 clones, more than 60% of them detected only once. The ten biggest clones cover 7.5% to 8% of the sample. The data belong to a study of radiotherapy plus CTLA-4 blockade in lung cancer (dated by TCRdb to the late 2010s). Study-wide context: Among enrolled patients, 15% to 20% had an objective response and 30% to 40% reached disease control. General conclusions and limits of the study: The strongest predictors of response, as reported, were early dynamic changes in blood T cell clones along with a rise in serum interferon-beta after radiation. After treatment with radiotherapy and ipilimumab, TCR clones that came from tumors expanded in the peripheral blood.

The study tested focal radiation therapy combined with CTLA-4 blockade (ipilimumab) in patients with chemo-refractory metastatic non-small-cell lung cancer. Taken from cysteine to phenylalanine, the CDR3 has 15 residues. Only CDR3 DNA is held: 45 bases, read in frame from base 1. The trim is 3 bases for V and 2 bases for J, with a gap of 8 bases between the germline ends. Per the germline V gene, MDHEN is the CDR1 and SYDVKM is the CDR2. The chain employs TRBV28 and TRBJ2-6; a confident D gene designation cannot be given. The starting material was peripheral blood, obtained from a patient treated with radiotherapy plus ipilimumab. The receptor comes from a human donor with non-small cell lung cancer who had stable disease on radiotherapy plus ipilimumab. The base sequence is TGTGCCAGCAGTTTTTCGGTAACTGGGGCCAACGTCCTGACTTTC. This gives the protein CASSFSVTGANVLTF.